This T cell receptor (beta chain) came from a study of CD8 T cells in ankylosing spondylitis. Notes on the study in general: What seemed typical of ankylosing spondylitis blood was a TCR beta motif built from several highly homologous variants. Reports say disease-linked clones showed up significantly more in matched ankylosing spondylitis synovial fluid.

This CDR3 is 13 amino acids long. The V gene's germline CDR1 is LNHNV and CDR2 YYDKDF (reference sequence). V lost 5 bases, J lost 1 base, and 8 bases lay in between. MiXCR, applied by TCRdb to the 5' RACE reads, yields one record per CDR3 protein. The repertoire holds about 120,000 distinct CDR3 sequences, with 12% to 15% as singletons. Many counts were recorded for this clonotype. Antigen unknown. V and J are TRBV15 and TRBJ1-1; tentatively, D is TRBD1 (5 bases). This TCR was sampled from a female donor with ankylosing spondylitis or in good health (not recorded which). Sequencing was done on a sample of blood, either unsorted or a sorted T cell fraction (not recorded which). The DNA of the CDR3 is TGTGCCACCAGCTACACAGGGAACACTGAAGCTTTCTTT. Its protein is CATSYTGNTEAFF. Full variable domain (rest looked up from reference TRBV15 and TRBJ1-1): DAMVIQNPRYQVTQFGKPVTLSCSQTLNHNVMYWYQQKSSQAPKLLFHYYDKDFNNEADTPDNFQSRRPNTSFCFLDIRSPGLGDTAMYLCATSYTGNTEAFFGQGTRLTVV.